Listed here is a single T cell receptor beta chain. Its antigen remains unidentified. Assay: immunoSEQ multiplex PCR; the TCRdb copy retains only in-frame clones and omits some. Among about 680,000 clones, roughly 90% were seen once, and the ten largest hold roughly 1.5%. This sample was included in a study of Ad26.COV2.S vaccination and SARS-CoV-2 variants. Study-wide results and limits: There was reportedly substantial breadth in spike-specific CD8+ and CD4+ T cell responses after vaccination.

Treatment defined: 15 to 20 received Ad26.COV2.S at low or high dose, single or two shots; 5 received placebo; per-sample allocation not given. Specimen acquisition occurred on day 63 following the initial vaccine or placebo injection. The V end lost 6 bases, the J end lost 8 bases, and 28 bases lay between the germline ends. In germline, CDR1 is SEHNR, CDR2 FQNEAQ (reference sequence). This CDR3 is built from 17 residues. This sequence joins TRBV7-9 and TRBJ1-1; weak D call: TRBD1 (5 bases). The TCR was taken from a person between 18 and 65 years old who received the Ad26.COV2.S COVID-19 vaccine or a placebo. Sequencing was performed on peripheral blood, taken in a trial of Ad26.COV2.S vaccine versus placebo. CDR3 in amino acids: CASSLGQGALPLSEAFF. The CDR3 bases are TGTGCCAGCAGTTTGGGGCAGGGTGCCCTCCCGTTGTCCGAAGCTTTCTTT.